Listed here are 12 T cell receptor beta chains from one sample, sequenced in a study of blood T cell repertoires in COVID-19. Repertoires were generated with immunoSEQ multiplex PCR, while TCRdb's copy carries only in-frame clones and drops some. The table has roughly 120,000 clones, 75% to 90% seen once; the top ten hold 1.1%. The sequenced sample consisted of peripheral blood. These receptor sequences come from a human donor in a cohort sampled during active COVID-19.

The chain recombines TRBV11-3 with TRBJ2-5; 7 nucleotides match TRBD1. With 4 bases clipped from V and 3 bases from J, the junction kept 5 bases outside the gene matches. This CDR3 spans 14 amino acids. Looked up from germline, CDR1 is SGHNT and CDR2 is YENEEA. The DNA for the CDR3 is TGTGCCAGCAGCTCTCACAGGGGAGAAGAGACCCAGTACTTC. Translating it yields CASSSHRGEETQYF.

The chain recombines TRBV3-1 (or the pseudogene TRBV3-2) with TRBJ2-5; 8 nucleotides match TRBD2. The V gene's germline CDR1 is LGHDT and CDR2 YNNKEL (reference sequence). The ends lost 2 bases at V and 4 bases at J; junction bases unmatched: 9. This CDR3 region has 16 residues. This CDR3 is CASSQKSPGGRETQYF. The CDR3, as DNA: TGTGCCAGCAGCCAAAAATCACCGGGGGGGCGAGAGACCCAGTACTTC.

The V and J genes are TRBV18 and TRBJ2-5; TRBD1 is a possible D gene (5 bases). The germline gives CDR1 KGHSH, CDR2 LQKENI. Trimming shortened V by 3 bases and J by 0 bases, and 11 bases separated the two germline ends. The CDR3 runs 15 residues. The CDR3: CASSPSRQNQETQYF. CDR3 nucleotide sequence: TGTGCCAGCTCACCCTCCCGACAGAACCAAGAGACCCAGTACTTC.

The V call is TRBV19, the J call TRBJ1-2; TRBD1 matches 11 bases. The trim removed 4 bases at V and 8 bases at J, leaving 6 bases unmatched. This CDR3 spans 14 amino acids. Germline lookup yields CDR1 LNHDA and CDR2 SQIVND (reference sequence). CDR3 DNA sequence: TGTGCCAGTAGTACCGGACAGGGGGCGCGGGGCTACACCTTC. Translation: CASSTGQGARGYTF. Supplemented by reference TRBV19 and TRBJ1-2, the full variable domain reads DGGITQSPKYLFRKEGQNVTLSCEQNLNHDAMYWYRQDPGQGLRLIYYSQIVNDFQKGDIAEGYSVSREKKESFPLTVTSAQKNPTAFYLCASSTGQGARGYTFGSGTRLTVV.

The chain links TRBV18 to TRBJ2-6, with D maybe TRBD1 (6 bases). Germline CDR1 and CDR2: KGHSH and LQKENI. V was shortened by 5 bases and J by 2 bases, with 13 bases between the two germline ends. This CDR3 contains 16 residues. CDR3 loop: CASSKTGFTGANVLTF. In nucleotides, the CDR3 is TGTGCCAGCTCAAAAACAGGGTTTACTGGGGCCAACGTCCTGACTTTC.

This rearrangement joins TRBV7-2 to TRBJ2-3; TRBD2 aligns across 7 bases. CDR3 length equals 17 residues. The germline gives CDR1 SGHTA, CDR2 FQGNSA. Trimming removed 1 base from V and 6 bases from J; junction bases left unmatched: 13. CDR3 region: CASSLGSGGFGGDTQYF. CDR3 bases: TGTGCCAGCAGCTTAGGTTCTGGCGGGTTCGGGGGGGATACGCAGTATTTT. The full variable domain, in which reference TRBV7-2 and TRBJ2-3 provide the parts outside the CDR3, is GAGVSQSPSNKVTEKGKDVELRCDPISGHTALYWYRQSLGQGLEFLIYFQGNSAPDKSGLPSDRFSAERTGGSVSTLTIQRTQQEDSAVYLCASSLGSGGFGGDTQYFGPGTRLTVL.

The CDR3 DNA reads as TGCGCCAGCAGCTGGGGATCCGGGGGAGGCTCCTACAATGAGCAGTTCTTC. Translation: CASSWGSGGGSYNEQFF. This chain joins TRBV5-1 and TRBJ2-1; possibly TRBD2 for D (6 bases). This CDR3 spans 17 amino acids. The V end lost 3 bases, the J end lost 0 bases, and 16 bases lay between the germline ends. Germline values: CDR1 SGHRS, CDR2 YFSETQ.

J is TRBJ2-5 and V is TRBV5-4; tentatively, D is TRBD2 (6 bases). Trimming took 3 bases from V and 0 from J, leaving 9 bases between them. CDR3 length: 14 residues. CDR1 is SGHNT and CDR2 is YYREEE in the germline V gene (reference sequence). The CDR3 protein is CASSSGAYQETQYF. The CDR3 DNA reads TGTGCCAGCAGCTCGGGAGCGTACCAAGAGACCCAGTACTTC.

This chain connects TRBV9 to TRBJ2-5, with TRBD2 as a possible D gene (5 bases). Looked up from germline, CDR1 is SGDLS and CDR2 is YYNGEE. The V and J ends lost 0 bases and 5 bases respectively, with 5 bases between them. The CDR3 is made up of 12 amino acids. The CDR3 is CASSVGGETQYF. For the CDR3, the DNA is TGTGCCAGCAGCGTAGGCGGGGAGACCCAGTACTTC.

As for this clone: Other DNA sequences in this sample translate to the same CDR3. The chain employs TRBV4-3 and TRBJ1-1, with D possibly TRBD1 on 5 matching bases. This CDR3 comprises 15 residues. V was cut by 0 bases and J by 1 base, with 9 bases left in between. The germline CDR1 and CDR2 sequences are LGHNA and YSLEER. CDR3 region: CASSQDLGQNTEAFF. In nucleotides, the CDR3 is TGCGCCAGCAGCCAAGATCTCGGACAGAACACTGAAGCTTTCTTT.

The V gene is TRBV4-2, the J gene TRBJ2-3; D perhaps matches TRBD1 (5 bases). V was pared by 1 base and J by 1 base, with 12 bases between. Germline assignment: CDR1 LGHNA and CDR2 YNFKEQ. CDR3 length: 16 amino acids. CDR3 nucleotide sequence: TGTGCCAGCAGCCAAGGGGGCCTAGGGGGCACAGATACGCAGTATTTT. It translates to CASSQGGLGGTDTQYF.

The chain links TRBV6-5 to TRBJ2-1, with 14 bases matching TRBD2. CDR3 length: 15 amino acids. CDR1 and CDR2 from the germline V gene are MNHEY and SVGAGI. V was clipped by 5 bases and J by 9 bases; unmatched bases: 6. As DNA, the CDR3 is TGTGCCAGCAGTCCGACTAGCGGGGGGGCAGGTGAGCAGTTCTTC. This codes for CASSPTSGGAGEQFF.